This T cell receptor beta chain is from a study of cytomegalovirus exposure and HLA in healthy donors. The CDR3 spans 13 residues. Germline CDR1 and CDR2: SGDLS and YYNGEE. V lost 2 bases to trimming and J lost 1 base, with 6 bases between them. As to this clone: Its target is not known.

Findings and caveats of the study: Later work associated fewer than 20,000 TCR beta sequences with HLA alleles at 0.05 false discovery rate. TCR beta V- and J-gene trimming was later associated with a missense DCLRE1C variant.

Primers included in the PCR were 60 Vbeta and 13 Jbeta primers. TCRdb's copy holds only in-frame clones and misses some; the assay was immunoSEQ multiplex PCR. This listing includes under 130,000 clones. Sequences were obtained from PBMCs. This clonotype originated in a man aged 50-60 years in good health and CMV-seronegative. The chain has TRBV9 and TRBJ1-1; no clear D gene. CDR3 DNA sequence: TGTGCCAGCAGCGTCGACTGGAACACTGAAGCTTTCTTT. This sequence encodes CASSVDWNTEAFF.